The rows below give T cell receptor beta chains drawn from one sample of a study of OX40 agonist ivuxolimab in advanced cancers. Sequencing used immunoSEQ multiplex PCR; TCRdb keeps in-frame clones, though not all of them. The sample has more than 30,000 clones; 65% to 80% are singletons. This material consisted of CD4+ or CD8+ T cells sorted from blood, taken in a trial of the OX40 agonist ivuxolimab. The receptors stem from an adult with an advanced solid tumor such as melanoma, head and neck, liver or kidney cancer. Both conserved end residues are part of each CDR3. The D gene is left open where the match is weak. Size tells how often a clone was seen (once, few, many) or the class of an expanded clone, and some rows leave it out.

j_call	clone_size	cdr3_length	v_call	d_call	cdr3_nt	cdr3_aa
TRBJ2-5	few	14	TRBV28	NA	TGTGCCAGCAGTTTACCACAGGCGCTGGAGACCCAGTACTTC	CASSLPQALETQYF
TRBJ2-7	NA	15	TRBV15	NA	TGTGCCACCAGCAGAGATAGGGGGACGCTCTACGAGCAGTACTTC	CATSRDRGTLYEQYF
TRBJ1-6	NA	16	TRBV7-6	TRBD1	TGTGCCAGCAGCCCCCTGACAGGGGTCGGGAGTTCACCCCTCCACTTT	CASSPLTGVGSSPLHF
TRBJ2-7	NA	15	TRBV5-6	NA	TGTGCCAGCAGTCCAGGGGCTGATTACCCGAGGGAGCAGTACTTC	CASSPGADYPREQYF
TRBJ2-1	NA	13	TRBV30	NA	TGTGCCTGGAGTCTTAAGCGCGGCAATGAGCAGTTCTTC	CAWSLKRGNEQFF
TRBJ1-3	once	16	TRBV19	NA	TGTGCCAGTAGTATGGGGAGTGGGGGGACTGGAAACACCATATATTTT	CASSMGSGGTGNTIYF
TRBJ2-3	NA	15	TRBV10-1	TRBD2	TGCGCCAGCAGTGAAAGGCGGGGGGTGGAAGATACGCAGTATTTT	CASSERRGVEDTQYF
TRBJ1-1	NA	14	TRBV28	NA	TGTGCCAGCAGTCCACAATCGGGGGAGACTGAAGCTTTCTTT	CASSPQSGETEAFF
TRBJ2-5	NA	15	TRBV9	NA	TGTGCCAGCAGCGTAGATCCACTTTCGCAAGAGACCCAGTACTTC	CASSVDPLSQETQYF
TRBJ2-1	NA	15	TRBV28	TRBD2	TGTGCCAGCAGTCGGGGGGGGCCATCCTACAATGAGCAGTTCTTC	CASSRGGPSYNEQFF
TRBJ1-1	NA	12	TRBV11-2	NA	TGTGCCAGCAGCGAATCGTGGGCTGAAGCTTTCTTT	CASSESWAEAFF
TRBJ2-7	few	10	TRBV20-1	NA	TGCAGTGCTAGTAGGGGCGAGCAGTACTTC	CSASRGEQYF
TRBJ2-5	NA	16	TRBV9	NA	TGTGCCAGCAGCGTAGACGGGGAATTCGAGTGGGAGACCCAGTACTTC	CASSVDGEFEWETQYF
TRBJ2-3	NA	11	TRBV30	NA	TGTGCCTGGAGGTGGGGAAATACGCAGTATTTT	CAWRWGNTQYF
TRBJ2-1	NA	13	TRBV7-9	NA	TGTGCCAGCAGCAATATAAAGGGCAATGAGCAGTTCTTC	CASSNIKGNEQFF
TRBJ2-2	NA	12	TRBV5-1	NA	TGCGCCAGCAGCTTTCTGACCGGGGAGCTGTTTTTT	CASSFLTGELFF
TRBJ2-3	NA	17	TRBV19	NA	TGTGCCACCTCAATGTTCTGGGGCTTGGAAAGCACAGATACGCAGTATTTT	CATSMFWGLESTDTQYF
TRBJ1-1	NA	11	TRBV2	NA	TGTGCCAGTGGGCGTTACACTGAAGCTTTCTTT	CASGRYTEAFF
TRBJ2-7	NA	16	TRBV6-6	TRBD1	TGTGCCAGCAGCCCAGGGGGACCTCGTAGGGGAGACGAGCAGTACTTC	CASSPGGPRRGDEQYF
TRBJ2-7	NA	14	TRBV30	NA	TGTGCCTGGGCTACGGGGGGCGCGTCCTACGAGCAGTACTTC	CAWATGGASYEQYF
TRBJ1-5	NA	14	TRBV6-1	NA	TGTGCCAGCAGTGACGACGGTAGCAATCAGCCCCAGCATTTT	CASSDDGSNQPQHF
TRBJ1-5	NA	16	TRBV28	NA	TGTGCCAGCAGTTCCATAGACGGGTATAGCAATCAGCCCCAGCATTTT	CASSSIDGYSNQPQHF
TRBJ1-6	NA	15	TRBV7-9	NA	TGTGCCAGCAGCTTATTCAAGAATGCTGATTCACCCCTCCACTTT	CASSLFKNADSPLHF
TRBJ2-1	NA	11	TRBV11-2	NA	TGTGCCAGCAGCTTACATAAGGAGCAGTTCTTC	CASSLHKEQFF
TRBJ1-2	NA	16	TRBV7-9	NA	TGTGCCAGCAGCTTGGCCCGAGACGGGCCCAACTATGGCTACACCTTC	CASSLARDGPNYGYTF
TRBJ1-1	NA	13	TRBV7-3	NA	TGTGCCAGCAGCTTAATTGTTAACACTGAAGCTTTCTTT	CASSLIVNTEAFF
TRBJ1-6	NA	16	TRBV6-1	NA	TGTGCCAGCAGTGAAATTGACAGCTCCTATAATTCACCCCTCCACTTT	CASSEIDSSYNSPLHF
TRBJ1-2	NA	14	TRBV19	NA	TGTGCCAGTAGTATTGACATCGCGCTTTATGGCTACACCTTC	CASSIDIALYGYTF